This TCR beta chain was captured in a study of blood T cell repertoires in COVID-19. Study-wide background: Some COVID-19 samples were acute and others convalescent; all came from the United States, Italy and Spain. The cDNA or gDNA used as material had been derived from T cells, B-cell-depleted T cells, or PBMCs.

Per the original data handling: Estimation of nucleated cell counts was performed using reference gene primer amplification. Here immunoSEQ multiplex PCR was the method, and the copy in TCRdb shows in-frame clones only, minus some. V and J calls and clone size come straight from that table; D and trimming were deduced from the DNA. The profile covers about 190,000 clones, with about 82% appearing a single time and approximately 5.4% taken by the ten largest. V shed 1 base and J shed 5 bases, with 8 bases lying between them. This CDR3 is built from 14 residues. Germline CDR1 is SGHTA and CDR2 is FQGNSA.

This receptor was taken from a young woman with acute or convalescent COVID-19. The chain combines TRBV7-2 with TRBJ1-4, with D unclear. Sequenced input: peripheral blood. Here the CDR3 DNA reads TGTGCCAGCAGCTTAGGGTCCAGGAATGAAAAACTGTTTTTT. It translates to CASSLGSRNEKLFF.